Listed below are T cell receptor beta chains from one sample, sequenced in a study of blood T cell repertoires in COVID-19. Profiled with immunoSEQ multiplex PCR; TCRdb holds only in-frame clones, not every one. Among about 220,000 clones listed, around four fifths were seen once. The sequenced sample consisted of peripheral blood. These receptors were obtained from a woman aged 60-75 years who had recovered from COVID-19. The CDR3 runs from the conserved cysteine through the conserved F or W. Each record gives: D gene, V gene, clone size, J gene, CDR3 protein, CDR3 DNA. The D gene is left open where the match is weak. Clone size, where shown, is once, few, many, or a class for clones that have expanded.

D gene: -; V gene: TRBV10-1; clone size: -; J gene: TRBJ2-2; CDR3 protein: CASSMTPNTGELFF; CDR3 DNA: TGCGCCAGCAGTATGACACCCAACACCGGGGAGCTGTTTTTT
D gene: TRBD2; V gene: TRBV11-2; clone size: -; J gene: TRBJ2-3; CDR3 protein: CASSLTSGFQTDTQYF; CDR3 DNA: TGTGCCAGCAGCTTGACTAGCGGTTTCCAAACAGATACGCAGTATTTT
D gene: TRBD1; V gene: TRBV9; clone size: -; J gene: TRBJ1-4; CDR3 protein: CASSPGGAREKLFF; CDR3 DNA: TGTGCCAGCAGCCCAGGGGGCGCGCGTGAAAAACTGTTTTTT
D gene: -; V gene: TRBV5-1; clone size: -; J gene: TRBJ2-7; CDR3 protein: CASSPGGPGDEQYF; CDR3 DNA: TGCGCCAGCAGCCCGGGCGGCCCAGGGGACGAGCAGTACTTC
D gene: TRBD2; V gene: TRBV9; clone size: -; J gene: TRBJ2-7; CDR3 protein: CAPTDEGLAGSLTYEQYF; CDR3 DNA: TGTGCCCCAACTGACGAGGGACTAGCGGGGTCCTTAACCTACGAGCAGTACTTC
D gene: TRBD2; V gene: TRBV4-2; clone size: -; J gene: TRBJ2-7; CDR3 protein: CASSHASGRSYEQYF; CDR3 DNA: TGTGCCAGCAGCCACGCTAGCGGGCGCTCCTACGAGCAGTACTTC
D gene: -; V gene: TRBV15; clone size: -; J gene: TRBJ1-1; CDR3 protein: CATSRGTAANTEAFF; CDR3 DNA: TGTGCCACCAGCAGAGGGACAGCGGCGAACACTGAAGCTTTCTTT
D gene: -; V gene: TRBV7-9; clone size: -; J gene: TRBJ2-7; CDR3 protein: CASSSRGANPYEQYF; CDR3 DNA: TGTGCCAGCAGCTCCAGGGGGGCCAACCCCTACGAGCAGTACTTC
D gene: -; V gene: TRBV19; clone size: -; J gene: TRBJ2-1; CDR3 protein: CASSIARDTNEQFF; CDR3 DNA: TGTGCCAGTAGTATAGCAAGGGACACCAATGAGCAGTTCTTC
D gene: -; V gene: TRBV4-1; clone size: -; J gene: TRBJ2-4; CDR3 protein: CASRDSLAKNIQYF; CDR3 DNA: TGCGCCAGCAGGGACTCCTTAGCCAAAAACATTCAGTACTTC
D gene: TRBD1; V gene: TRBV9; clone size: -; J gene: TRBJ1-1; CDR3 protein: CASSATGFDTEAFF; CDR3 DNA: TGTGCCAGCAGCGCGACAGGGTTTGACACTGAAGCTTTCTTT
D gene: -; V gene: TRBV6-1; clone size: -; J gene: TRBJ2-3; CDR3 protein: CASSELADTQYF; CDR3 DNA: TGTGCCAGCAGTGAACTAGCAGATACGCAGTATTTT
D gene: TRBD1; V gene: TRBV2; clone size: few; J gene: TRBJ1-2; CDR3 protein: CASSERTGTAGYTF; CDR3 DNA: TGTGCCAGCAGTGAGCGGACAGGGACGGCCGGCTACACCTTC
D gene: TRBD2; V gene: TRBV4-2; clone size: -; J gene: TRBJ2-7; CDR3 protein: CASSQDLVAGGRHEQYF; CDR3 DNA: TGTGCCAGCAGTCAAGATTTGGTAGCGGGGGGACGCCACGAGCAGTACTTC
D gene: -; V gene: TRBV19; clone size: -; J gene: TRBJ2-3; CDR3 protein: CASSTIQGSSTDTQYF; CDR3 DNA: TGTGCCAGTAGTACGATACAGGGATCTAGCACAGATACGCAGTATTTT
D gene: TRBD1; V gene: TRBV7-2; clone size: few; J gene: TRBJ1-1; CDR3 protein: CASSMTGLTEAFF; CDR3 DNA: TGTGCCAGCAGCATGACAGGGCTGACTGAAGCTTTCTTT